These T cell receptor beta chains were read from a single sample in a study of Graves' ophthalmopathy and Graves' hyperthyroidism. TCRdb processed the multiplex PCR reads anew with MiXCR; each CDR3 protein has one entry. Of 600,000 to 700,000 distinct CDR3 sequences in the sample, roughly 39% were seen once. Sequencing was carried out using peripheral blood. These TCRs come from an adult man with Graves' ophthalmopathy. Both conserved end residues are part of each CDR3. Each record gives: V gene, clone size, CDR3 length, J gene, CDR3 protein. A row's size may be missing; if present it is once, few, many or a size class.

TRBV10-3	NA	13	TRBJ2-5	CAISAAGTGTQYF
TRBV10-3	NA	11	TRBJ1-2	CAIKAAQGYTF
TRBV7-8	many	14	TRBJ1-1	CASSLGSSDTEAFF
TRBV18	few	14	TRBJ2-2	CASSPPSNTGELFF
TRBV30	NA	12	TRBJ1-2	CAGRGASYGYTF
TRBV7-2	many	15	TRBJ1-6	CASSLTGLDNSPLHF
TRBV9	once	13	TRBJ1-6	CASSQQDNSPLHF
TRBV5-1	NA	14	TRBJ2-7	CASSSGTGVNEQYF
TRBV7-9	NA	14	TRBJ2-2	CASSLARSIGELFF
TRBV7-3	NA	16	TRBJ2-2	CASSSGPAINTGELFF
TRBV11-2	many	15	TRBJ1-1	CASSLQRGADTEAFF
TRBV20-1	NA	12	TRBJ1-5	CSASHGRGHEHF
TRBV7-9	NA	15	TRBJ2-1	CASSLTSEPPGEQFF
TRBV7-3	few	15	TRBJ1-2	CASSDPTAGDYGYTF
TRBV30	NA	13	TRBJ1-1	CAWSVQGRTEAFF
TRBV4-2	few	14	TRBJ1-2	CASSQDPQGYGYTF